This TCR beta chain was captured by sequencing in a study of CD8 T cells in ankylosing spondylitis (dated by TCRdb to about 2017). General notes on the study: T cell receptor beta repertoires were profiled in healthy donors and ankylosing spondylitis patients so that disease-linked TCR variants could be found. In total, the full study cohort was made up of about 99 healthy donors and 25 to 30 ankylosing spondylitis patients. Peripheral blood was sampled, and synovial fluid was also collected from ankylosing spondylitis patients. What the study reported, not specific to this receptor: In peripheral blood, the disease-linked clones were found at relatively low frequencies and had a CD8+ phenotype. A TCR beta motif made up of several highly homologous amino acid variants appeared to be characteristic of blood from ankylosing spondylitis patients. Some of the motif variants had been reported before in the synovial fluid and blood of reactive arthritis patients, a finding that suggests common disease-initiation mechanisms. Significant enrichment of the disease-linked clones was reported in matched synovial fluid samples from ankylosing spondylitis patients.

Points on this clonotype: Its antigen remains unidentified. No base quality values were provided; no much bigger clone lies one nucleotide off.

Sequencing instrument: Illumina HiSeq 2500. Quantitative 5'-RACE with molecular barcodes was the method used to prepare the TCR beta libraries. As for the authors' bioinformatics: Disease-linked TCR variants were identified with a new computational method built on a probabilistic model of VDJ rearrangement. Clones were called with MiXCR by TCRdb after fastp trimmed the public reads at Q25, and only in-frame beta chains were retained. Here each entry gathers all rows of one CDR3 protein and keeps the most common genes and DNA. V and J calls and clone size were set by TCRdb, not the authors. The sample table holds around 490,000 distinct CDR3 sequences, of which less than 6% were seen once. The ten biggest clones cover roughly 3.3% of the sample. The germline V end is reduced by 10 bases and the J end by 7 bases; junction bases left unmatched: 8. CDR1 is given as SNHLY and CDR2 as FYNNEI, both from the germline V gene. From the cysteine through the phenylalanine, the CDR3 covers 14 amino acids. Of the read, only the CDR3 DNA is kept; its 42 bases are in frame from base 1.

The sample comprised blood, either unsorted or a sorted T cell fraction (not recorded which). This clonotype was obtained from a male donor with ankylosing spondylitis. The sequence is built from TRBV2 and TRBJ2-1; 12 central bases correspond to TRBD1. The base sequence is TGTGCCAAATCCGGGACAGGGGGCTTGAATGAGCAGTTCTTC. It specifies CAKSGTGGLNEQFF.